This T cell receptor beta chain appears in the sequencing data of a study of human T cells and chemical hapten exposure. Across the whole study: Minor pooled library volume differences mainly drove per-sample TCR yield variation. Study-level findings and limits: DPC sensitization left the count of TCRs above 1 in 1000 unchanged.

A few counts support this clonotype. The antigen is unknown. The library attached unique molecular identifiers to individual cDNA molecules. Original processing notes: Sequenced samples showed a median of 95,638 TCRs each, with counts running from around 24,000 to 710,000. Using its own MiXCR run on the RACE reads, TCRdb lists one record per CDR3 protein. TCRdb's processing, not the authors', yielded these V and J calls. The sample contains about 130,000 distinct CDR3 sequences, about 8.2% of which appear only once. Trimming pared 7 bases from V and 2 bases from J, leaving 8 bases between. The CDR3 length is 12 residues. CDR1 is MNHEY, CDR2 SVGAGI, per germline. The time point here: healthy volunteer bleed at 2 weeks. The authors' total RNA extraction used unfractionated whole blood.

The sample was whole blood. This TCR was sampled from a male donor in good health. Some clones in this sample may be carry-over from other donors' samples. V usage is TRBV6-5 and J usage is TRBJ1-1; D not certain. This CDR3 reads CASKAGNTEAFF. CDR3 bases: TGTGCCAGCAAGGCCGGAAACACTGAAGCTTTCTTT.